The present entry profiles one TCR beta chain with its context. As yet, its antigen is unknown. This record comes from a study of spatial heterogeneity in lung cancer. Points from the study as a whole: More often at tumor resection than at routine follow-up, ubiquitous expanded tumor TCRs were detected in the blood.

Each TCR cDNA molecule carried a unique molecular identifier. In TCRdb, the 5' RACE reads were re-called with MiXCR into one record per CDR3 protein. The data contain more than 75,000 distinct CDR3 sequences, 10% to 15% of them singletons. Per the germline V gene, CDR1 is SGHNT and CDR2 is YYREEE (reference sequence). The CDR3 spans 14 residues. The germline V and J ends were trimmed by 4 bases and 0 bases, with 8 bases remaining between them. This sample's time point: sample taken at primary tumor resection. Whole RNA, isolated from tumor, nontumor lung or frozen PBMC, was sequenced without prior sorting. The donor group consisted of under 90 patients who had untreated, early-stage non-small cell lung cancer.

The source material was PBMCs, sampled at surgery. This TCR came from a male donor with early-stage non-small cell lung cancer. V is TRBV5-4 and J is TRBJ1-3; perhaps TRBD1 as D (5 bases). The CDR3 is CASSRDSSGNTIYF. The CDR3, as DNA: TGTGCCAGCAGCCGTGACAGCTCTGGAAACACCATATATTTT.